The 23 T cell receptor beta chains below all came from one sample that was sequenced in a study of blood T cells in healthy people across ages. Alongside a J-beta primer mix, a sample-barcoded 5' primer served in a second PCR lasting about 7 to 11 cycles. TCRdb processed the 5' RACE reads anew with MiXCR; each CDR3 protein has one entry. The table shows about 2 million distinct CDR3 sequences, with around 50% occurring only once. The sequencing input was blood. These TCRs come from a middle-aged woman in good health.

This chain connects TRBV6-6 to TRBJ1-4; 7 bases match TRBD1. The germline V gene encodes CDR1 MNHNY and CDR2 SVGAGI (reference sequence). Trimming at V came to 7 bases and at J to 6 bases, leaving 11 bases not matched to a gene. The length of the CDR3 is 15 residues. CDR3 sequence reads: CASNEPGQRDEKLFF. The CDR3 bases are TGTGCCAGCAACGAACCGGGACAGCGAGATGAAAAACTGTTTTTT.

This clonotype was counted a few times. This chain links TRBV11-2 with TRBJ2-7, with 8 bases matching TRBD1. Unmatched junction bases numbered 4, after V lost 0 bases and J lost 3 bases. The germline V gene encodes CDR1 SGHAT and CDR2 FQNNGV. The CDR3 sequence is 15 residues long. CDR3 residues: CASSLEQGESYEQYF. CDR3 nucleotides: TGTGCCAGCAGCTTAGAACAGGGGGAGAGCTACGAGCAGTACTTC. Using reference TRBV11-2 and TRBJ2-7 for the parts outside the CDR3, the full variable domain is EAGVAQSPRYKIIEKRQSVAFWCNPISGHATLYWYQQILGQGPKLLIQFQNNGVVDDSQLPKDRFSAERLKGVDSTLKIQPAKLEDSAVYLCASSLEQGESYEQYFGPGTRLTVT.

This chain uses TRBV20-1 with TRBJ1-6; a weak D match, TRBD1 (5 bases). CDR1 and CDR2 from the germline V gene are DFQATT and SNEGSKA (reference sequence). This CDR3 is built from 14 residues. The ends were cut back, 5 bases at V and 7 bases at J, with 15 bases in the middle. The CDR3 region is CSAFIQGGNSPLHF. CDR3 coding DNA: TGCAGTGCTTTTATCCAGGGAGGGAATTCACCCCTCCACTTT.

This clonotype was detected a few times. The gene calls are TRBV29-1 and TRBJ2-5; the D call may be TRBD1 or TRBD2 (5 bases each). Germline V gene sequence: CDR1 SQVTM, CDR2 ANQGSEA. Trimming cost V 3 bases and J 0 bases, with 14 bases left between them. CDR3 length: 15 residues. CDR3 nucleotides: TGCAGCGTTGATGAGGGGTTCGGGTACCAAGAGACCCAGTACTTC. Its protein product is CSVDEGFGYQETQYF.

The V gene is TRBV28, the J gene TRBJ2-5; D possibly corresponds to TRBD1 (6 bases). With the DNA end fitting TRBJ2-7 better, the J assignment may be wrong. CDR1 is MDHEN, CDR2 SYDVKM, per germline. The CDR3 length is 17 residues. The CDR3 spells CASSSSSVGGFSYEQYF. The CDR3 bases are TGTGCCAGCAGCTCTTCATCGGTAGGGGGATTCTCCTACGAGCAGTACTTC.

This chain links TRBV6-9 with TRBJ2-3; D not certain. The V gene lost 4 bases and the J gene lost 1 base, with 9 bases spanning the gap. The germline V gene encodes CDR1 MNHGY and CDR2 SVAAGI. This CDR3 is 14 amino acids long. The CDR3: CASSFPACTDTQYF. The CDR3 DNA follows: TGTGCCAGCAGTTTCCCCGCGTGCACAGATACGCAGTATTTT.

This clonotype was observed many times. V usage is TRBV29-1 and J usage is TRBJ1-4; D unclear. The CDR3 runs 14 residues. CDR1 is SQVTM, CDR2 ANQGSEA, per germline. V gave up 6 bases and J gave up 8 bases, with 19 bases separating them. The CDR3 here is CSVQPPGSREKLFF. CDR3 nucleotides: TGCAGCGTCCAACCTCCTGGGTCTCGGGAAAAACTGTTTTTT.

The chain employs TRBV12-3 or TRBV12-4 and TRBJ2-1, with 10 bases lining up with TRBD1. The CDR3 consists of 15 residues. J was trimmed by 8 bases and V by 4 bases; bases with no gene match: 8. The CDR3 DNA follows: TGTGCCAGCAGTTCCCGGGACAGGGGCAACCATGAGCAGTTCTTC. Its translation is CASSSRDRGNHEQFF.

The chain is built from TRBV20-1 and TRBJ1-2, with 7 bases fitting TRBD1. Germline values: CDR1 DFQATT, CDR2 SNEGSKA (reference sequence). The V segment lost 6 bases and the J segment 2 bases; nucleotides outside the gene matches: 9. The CDR3 has 14 amino acids. CDR3 region: CSAPEKTGNYGYTF. The CDR3 DNA reads TGCAGTGCGCCGGAAAAGACAGGGAACTATGGCTACACCTTC.

The V call is TRBV5-6, the J call TRBJ2-1, with 8 bases that match TRBD2. J was trimmed by 5 bases and V by 4 bases; bases with no gene match: 5. The V gene's germline CDR1 is SGHDT and CDR2 YYEEEE. The CDR3 covers 14 residues. The CDR3 protein is CASSKAGVNNEQFF. The DNA for the CDR3 is TGTGCCAGCAGCAAAGCGGGGGTCAACAATGAGCAGTTCTTC.

This clonotype was observed a few times. The chain has TRBV12-3 or TRBV12-4 and TRBJ1-5; maybe TRBD1 (5 bases). The CDR3 runs 14 residues. V was shortened by 7 bases and J by 9 bases, with 19 bases between the two germline ends. CDR3 region: CASTVGGTGTPQHF. Here the CDR3 DNA reads TGTGCCAGCACCGTGGGGGGGACCGGGACGCCCCAGCATTTT.

This clonotype was detected only a few times. The chain uses TRBV7-2 and TRBJ2-1, with 8 positions matching TRBD2. The CDR3 loop spans 13 amino acids. V shed 5 bases and J 12 bases; nucleotides not matched to a gene: 9. In germline, CDR1 is SGHTA, CDR2 FQGNSA. CDR3 nucleotide sequence: TGTGCCAGCAGCGCCCAAGAGCGGGGGCGGCAGTTCTTC. It is translated as CASSAQERGRQFF. The variable domain in full, completed from reference TRBV7-2 and TRBJ2-1, reads GAGVSQSPSNKVTEKGKDVELRCDPISGHTALYWYRQSLGQGLEFLIYFQGNSAPDKSGLPSDRFSAERTGGSVSTLTIQRTQQEDSAVYLCASSAQERGRQFFGPGTRLTVL.

CDR3 bases: TGTGCCAGCAGGCCGACAGTTAATTCACCCCTCCACTTT. Amino acid sequence: CASRPTVNSPLHF. This chain joins TRBV2 and TRBJ1-6; the D gene is possibly TRBD1 (5 bases). The CDR3 has 13 residues. The germline CDR1 and CDR2 sequences are SNHLY and FYNNEI. Trimming stripped 6 bases from V and 6 bases from J, with 9 bases between.

J is TRBJ1-5 and V is TRBV20-1; 7 bases agree with TRBD1. V shed 6 bases and J 7 bases; nucleotides not matched to a gene: 12. Germline V gene lookup returns CDR1 DFQATT and CDR2 SNEGSKA (reference sequence). This CDR3 is 14 amino acids long. CDR3 in amino acids: CSAPDDRDNQPQHF. Here the CDR3 DNA reads TGCAGTGCCCCAGACGACAGGGATAACCAGCCCCAGCATTTT.

This clonotype was observed a handful of times. This chain connects TRBV5-5 to TRBJ2-3; no definite D call. CDR1 and CDR2 (germline): SGHKS, YYEKEE (reference sequence). The CDR3 is made up of 15 amino acids. Trimming stripped 0 bases from V and 4 bases from J, with 12 bases between. CDR3 nucleotide sequence: TGTGCCAGCAGCTTGGTCCAGGTCCAGGCAGATACGCAGTATTTT. Amino acids: CASSLVQVQADTQYF.

A few counts support this clonotype. The J gene is TRBJ1-1, the V gene TRBV5-6; D may be TRBD1 (6 bases). There are 14 residues in the CDR3. Germline V gene sequence: CDR1 SGHDT, CDR2 YYEEEE. The V end lost 4 bases, the J end lost 0 bases, and 10 bases lay between the germline ends. CDR3 region: CASSARGLNTEAFF. The DNA of the CDR3 is TGTGCCAGCAGCGCCAGGGGCCTGAACACTGAAGCTTTCTTT.

This chain joins TRBV24-1 and TRBJ1-2; TRBD1 matches at 7 bases. Germline V CDR1 and CDR2: KGHDR, SFDVKD. The CDR3 totals 16 residues. J was trimmed by 5 bases and V by 5 bases; bases with no gene match: 13. The CDR3 region has the DNA TGTGCCACCAGTGCCGGTGTTGTCGGACAGGCTTATGGCTACACCTTC. Translated: CATSAGVVGQAYGYTF.

This clonotype turned up a few times. The V and J genes are TRBV4-3 and TRBJ1-4; D is ambiguous. The ends were cut back, 3 bases at V and 7 bases at J, with 9 bases in the middle. This CDR3 is built from 13 residues. Germline V gene sequence: CDR1 LGHNA, CDR2 YSLEER. The CDR3 nucleotides read TGCGCCAGCAGCCACCAAGGGAGTGAAAAACTGTTTTTT. Protein: CASSHQGSEKLFF.

The CDR3 nucleotides are TGTGCCAGCATCGGGGGGGGGCGTCAAGAGACCCAGTACTTC. Translated: CASIGGGRQETQYF. The chain employs TRBV28 and TRBJ2-7, with TRBD2 matching over 8 bases. The last part of the DNA fits TRBJ2-5 better; the J call may be wrong. The CDR3 is 14 amino acids. The germline gives CDR1 MDHEN, CDR2 SYDVKM.

The J gene is TRBJ2-7, the V gene TRBV6-5, with a weak D call TRBD1 (6 bases). The CDR3 length is 16 residues. V gave up 6 bases and J gave up 0 bases, with 18 bases separating them. Germline assignment: CDR1 MNHEY and CDR2 SVGAGI. The CDR3 region has the DNA TGTGCCAGCAGCCCCGGAAGACAGGAAAGCTCCTACGAGCAGTACTTC. Encoded protein: CASSPGRQESSYEQYF.

The table lists this clonotype with a few counts. The rearrangement links TRBV12-3 or TRBV12-4 to TRBJ2-5; D is possibly TRBD2 (6 bases). The CDR3 has 12 residues. V was cut by 7 bases and J by 7 bases, with 13 bases left in between. The CDR3: CASNGLEGTQYF. The CDR3 DNA reads TGTGCCAGCAACGGGTTGGAGGGGACCCAGTACTTC.

The V call is TRBV6-2 or TRBV6-3, the J call TRBJ2-3; TRBD1 matches 7 bases. V was clipped by 2 bases and J by 3 bases; unmatched bases: 5. CDR1 is MNHEY, CDR2 SVGEGT, per germline. CDR3 length: 15 residues. CDR3 residues: CASSYAGTATDTQYF. DNA of the CDR3: TGTGCCAGCAGTTACGCCGGGACAGCTACAGATACGCAGTATTTT.

The chain uses TRBV6-6 and TRBJ2-5; the D gene is possibly TRBD1 (6 bases). With 2 bases removed from V and 2 bases from J, the gap between germline ends came to 15 bases. The CDR3 contains 16 residues. Germline CDR1 reads MNHNY; CDR2 reads SVGAGI (reference sequence). The CDR3 is CASSYPGSGVQETQYF. Written as DNA, the CDR3 is TGTGCCAGCAGTTACCCAGGCTCAGGGGTACAAGAGACCCAGTACTTC.